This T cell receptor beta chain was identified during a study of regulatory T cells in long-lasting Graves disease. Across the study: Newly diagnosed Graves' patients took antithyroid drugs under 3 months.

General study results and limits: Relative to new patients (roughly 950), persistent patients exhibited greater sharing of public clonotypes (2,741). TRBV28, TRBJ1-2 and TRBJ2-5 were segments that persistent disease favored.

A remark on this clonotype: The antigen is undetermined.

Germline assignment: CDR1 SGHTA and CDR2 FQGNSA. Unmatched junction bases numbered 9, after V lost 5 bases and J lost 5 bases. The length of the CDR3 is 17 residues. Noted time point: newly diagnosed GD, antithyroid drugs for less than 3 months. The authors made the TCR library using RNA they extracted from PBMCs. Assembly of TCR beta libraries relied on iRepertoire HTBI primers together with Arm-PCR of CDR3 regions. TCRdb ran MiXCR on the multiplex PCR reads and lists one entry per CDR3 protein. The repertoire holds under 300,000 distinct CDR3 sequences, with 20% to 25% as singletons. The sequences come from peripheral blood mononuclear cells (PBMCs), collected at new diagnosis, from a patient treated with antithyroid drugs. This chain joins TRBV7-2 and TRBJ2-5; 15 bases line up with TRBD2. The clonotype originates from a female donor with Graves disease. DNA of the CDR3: TGTGCCAGCAGCCCACAAGGACTAGCGGGGGGGCGCGAGACCCAGTACTTC. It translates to CASSPQGLAGGRETQYF. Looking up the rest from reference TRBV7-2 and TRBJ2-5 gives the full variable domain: GAGVSQSPSNKVTEKGKDVELRCDPISGHTALYWYRQSLGQGLEFLIYFQGNSAPDKSGLPSDRFSAERTGGSVSTLTIQRTQQEDSAVYLCASSPQGLAGGRETQYFGPGTRLLVL.